This TCR beta chain originates from a study of blood T cell repertoires in COVID-19. As processed by the authors: How many nucleated cells were present was estimated from reference gene primer amplification. Profiling relied on immunoSEQ multiplex PCR, and the TCRdb table lists in-frame clones only, not all of them. The V and J calls and clone size come from that table; D and trimming were worked out from the DNA. This table holds fewer than 200,000 clones, approximately 84% found once. The sequence came from a man aged 40-49 years who had recovered from COVID-19. The sample taken for sequencing was peripheral blood.

The CDR3 DNA follows: TGTGCCAGCTCAACTCGACAGGGTAGAGGCGAGCAGTACTTC. Encoded protein: CASSTRQGRGEQYF. The chain recombines TRBV18 with TRBJ2-7; 7 bases are a match to TRBD1. CDR1 and CDR2 (germline): KGHSH, LQKENI. Trimming cost V 5 bases and J 6 bases; bases outside gene matches: 10. The CDR3 runs to 14 residues.